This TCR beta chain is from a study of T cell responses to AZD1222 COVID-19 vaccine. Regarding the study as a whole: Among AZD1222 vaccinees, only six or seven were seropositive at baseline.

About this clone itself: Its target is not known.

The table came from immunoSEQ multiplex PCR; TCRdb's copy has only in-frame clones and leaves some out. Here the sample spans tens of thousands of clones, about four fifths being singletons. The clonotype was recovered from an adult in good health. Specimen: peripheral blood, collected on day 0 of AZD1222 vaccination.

DNA for the CDR3: TGTGCCAGCAGTACCGGACTAGCGGAAGAGACCCAGTACTTC. This codes for CASSTGLAEETQYF. The chain is built from TRBV6-5 and TRBJ2-5; 10 bases map to TRBD2. The CDR3 contains 14 residues. The trim removed 5 bases at V and 3 bases at J, leaving 3 bases unmatched. In germline, CDR1 is MNHEY, CDR2 SVGAGI.